The entry below gives a single TCR beta chain sequence along with its context. The repertoire was sequenced with immunoSEQ multiplex PCR; TCRdb's copy has only in-frame clones and lacks some. Of nearly 70,000 clones listed, roughly 78% are singletons. Looked up from germline, CDR1 is PRHDT and CDR2 is FYEKMQ (reference sequence). The CDR3 spans 14 residues. With 10 bases removed from V and 0 bases from J, the gap between germline ends came to 15 bases. This sample is drawn from a study of a mutant IDH1 vaccine in newly diagnosed glioma. On the study more broadly: The treated population exhibited a male proportion of roughly 62%, a female proportion of about 38%, and a mean age of approximately 41 years.

Described time point: baseline, week 1 (first vaccination visit). The sample's treatment: pre-vaccination baseline after standard-of-care therapy. This material consisted of PBMCs, taken from a glioma patient treated with radiotherapy, temozolomide or both. The clonotype was recovered from a middle-aged man with glioma. The rearrangement uses TRBV13 and TRBJ1-1; possible D gene TRBD1, 5 bases. CDR3 nucleotides: TGTGCCACCACGGGGGACGCTTTGAACACTGAAGCTTTCTTT. It translates to CATTGDALNTEAFF.